This TCR beta chain emerged from a study of cytotoxic CD8 clonotypes in ibrutinib-treated CLL (dated by TCRdb to the early 2020s). Looking at the study overall: The cohort included about 15 treatment-naive and approximately twelve relapsed/refractory patients; roughly 17 were IGHV unmutated. Partial responses were observed in roughly 24 patients and complete responses in 2; after a median follow-up of around 68 months, remission was maintained in approximately 14 patients and progression was observed in roughly 12. Response samples were taken after a median of roughly a year on treatment, ranging from 6 to 36 months. On average, each sample had approximately 260,000 productive templates and approximately 100,000 productive rearrangements. Longitudinal samples were obtainable from about 30% of the roughly 90 participants in the trial. Cryopreserved peripheral blood mononuclear cells were obtained before treatment, at response, and at either sustained remission or disease progression. Patients were still on ibrutinib when every remission and progressive disease sample was collected.

The sample's time point, from its label and the paper: approximately 2 years on ibrutinib. For TCR beta library preparation, 1.5 to 2 micrograms of genomic DNA were extracted from the cryopreserved PBMCs. Longitudinal blood samples from CLL patients on ibrutinib monotherapy underwent high-throughput TCR beta sequencing. The patients were enrolled in a single-center, open-label phase 2 trial of ibrutinib monotherapy. CDR1 is given as SGHVS and CDR2 as FNYEAQ, both from the germline V gene. The CDR3, from cysteine to phenylalanine, totals 16 residues. This entry keeps only the CDR3 DNA: 48 bases, framed from base 1. Compared with germline, V lacks 5 bases and J lacks 1 base; bases without a gene match: 4. Each clonotype received, on average, roughly 9.6x coverage in deep resolution sequencing performed on a MiSeq, where the target depth lay between 1 in 1 million and 1 in 200,000 T cells. The immunoSEQ hsTCRB Kit was used to generate TCR beta libraries. As for the authors' bioinformatics: ImmunoSEQ Data Assistant and ImmunoSEQ Analyzer were used for data analysis, and V, D and J genes were assigned according to IMGT definitions. Clonality, which ranges from 0 to 1, was calculated as one minus the normalized Shannon entropy of productive rearrangement frequencies. Only overrepresented clonotypes making up at least 0.05% of the repertoire of each patient were included in the public clonotype analysis. Repertoires from some 14 age-matched healthy donors in immuneACCESS were used as clonality controls. Drawn from immuneACCESS, this table holds only the in-frame rearrangements with V and J called that TCRdb kept. Clones are partly lost; checked studies trace under half to an unresolved V gene and leave the rest unexplained. D and trimming were read from the DNA, whereas the V and J calls and clone size are those reported in that table. Recorded for this sample are 65,000 to 90,000 clones; roughly 80% of them occurred a single time. The top ten clones comprise about two fifths of the sample.

A remark on this clone: Its cognate antigen has yet to be identified. Base qualities are not provided; no much larger clone lies one nucleotide away.

The full study reports these points: Sustained-remission and progressing patients did not have matched sampling times, and lymph node repertoires were not examined. An increase in clonality was observed at ibrutinib response, with clonality remaining stable during sustained remission and falling back toward baseline at progression. Baseline clonality exceeded that of age-matched healthy donors and correlated strongly with circulating CD8+ T-cell counts. Public clonotypes were found to be uncommon and were observed to contract or remain stable during treatment; the increase in clonality was shown to reflect expansion of private clonotypes at ibrutinib response.

The sequence was collected from a human donor with chronic lymphocytic leukemia. Specimen: PBMCs, collected after 24 months of ibrutinib treatment. The chain links TRBV7-6 with TRBJ2-5; 13 central nucleotides agree with TRBD2. DNA sequence: TGTGCCAGCAGCGTTACTAGCGGGAGGGCCCAAGAGACCCAGTACTTC. It translates as CASSVTSGRAQETQYF.